Listed below are T cell receptor beta chains from one sample, sequenced in a study of CD8 T cells in ankylosing spondylitis. MiXCR, applied by TCRdb to the 5' RACE reads, yields one record per CDR3 protein. The sample has 180,000 or so distinct CDR3 sequences; 9.5% to 13% are singletons. The sample comprised blood, either unsorted or a sorted T cell fraction (not recorded which). These receptors were collected from a male donor with ankylosing spondylitis or in good health (not recorded which). Both conserved end residues are part of each CDR3. D genes are given only for firm matches. Only part of the rows carry a size: once, few, many, or a class if the clone is expanded.

many TRBJ2-1 - TRBV29-1 CSVETGAVGNEQFF TGCAGCGTTGAGACGGGGGCGGTAGGGAATGAGCAGTTCTTC
- TRBJ2-5 TRBD2 TRBV7-9 CASSVSGGIEETQYF TGTGCCAGCAGCGTTAGCGGGGGAATCGAAGAGACCCAGTACTTC
many TRBJ2-3 - TRBV10-3 CATRTRITDTQYF TGTGCCACCCGGACACGGATCACAGATACGCAGTATTTT
- TRBJ2-7 - TRBV5-1 CASSLSGDSYEQYF TGCGCCAGCAGCTTGAGCGGAGACTCCTACGAGCAGTACTTC
many TRBJ1-2 - TRBV29-1 CSVDSAGPYGYTF TGCAGCGTTGACTCGGCAGGACCCTATGGCTACACCTTC
many TRBJ2-5 - TRBV6-2/TRBV6-3 CASSYTTMQETQYF TGTGCCAGCAGTTACACCACTATGCAAGAGACCCAGTACTTC
many TRBJ2-2 - TRBV5-1 CASSSDVPGTGELFF TGCGCCAGCAGCTCGGACGTCCCAGGGACCGGGGAGCTGTTTTTT
many TRBJ1-1 - TRBV5-1 CASSSPLGRNTEAFF TGCGCCAGCAGCTCCCCTCTAGGAAGGAACACTGAAGCTTTCTTT
- TRBJ1-1 TRBD1 TRBV12-3/TRBV12-4 CASSLGQGLMNTEAFF TGTGCCAGCAGTTTGGGACAGGGGCTCATGAACACTGAAGCTTTCTTT
- TRBJ1-1 - TRBV20-1 CSAAGAPGRTEAFF TGCAGTGCTGCGGGGGCACCCGGGCGCACTGAAGCTTTCTTT
many TRBJ2-3 - TRBV7-8 CASSLGVTVRTDTQYF TGTGCCAGCAGCTTAGGGGTTACCGTCCGCACAGATACGCAGTATTTT
many TRBJ1-4 - TRBV6-5 CASSYSTPGQANEKLFF TGTGCCAGCAGTTACTCGACTCCGGGGCAAGCTAATGAAAAACTGTTTTTT
many TRBJ2-3 - TRBV9 CASSVGGRSTDTQYF TGTGCCAGCAGCGTCGGGGGGCGAAGCACAGATACGCAGTATTTT
- TRBJ1-6 TRBD1 TRBV19 CASSATGTGDSPLHF TGTGCCAGTAGCGCGACAGGGACTGGCGATTCACCCCTCCACTTT
- TRBJ1-5 - TRBV5-5 CASSLDDNQPQHF TGTGCCAGCAGCTTGGATGACAATCAGCCCCAGCATTTT
many TRBJ1-1 - TRBV6-5 CASSPGLTEAFF TGTGCCAGCAGTCCGGGGCTTACTGAAGCTTTCTTT
many TRBJ2-1 TRBD2 TRBV5-1 CASSLAELAGGPAYNEQFF TGCGCCAGCAGCTTGGCCGAGCTAGCGGGAGGGCCGGCCTACAATGAGCAGTTCTTC
few TRBJ2-5 - TRBV7-6 CASSLNPGPQETQYF TGTGCCAGCAGCTTAAATCCAGGGCCTCAAGAGACCCAGTACTTC
many TRBJ2-5 - TRBV3-1 CASSQARRQETQYF TGTGCCAGCAGCCAAGCTAGGCGGCAAGAGACCCAGTACTTC
few TRBJ2-7 - TRBV5-1 CASSARGDEQYF TGCGCCAGCAGCGCACGCGGGGACGAGCAGTACTTC
- TRBJ2-4 - TRBV20-1 CSADTGAKNIQYF TGCAGTGCCGACACGGGAGCCAAAAACATTCAGTACTTC
many TRBJ2-3 TRBD2 TRBV7-6 CASSLALAGPGGDTQYF TGTGCCAGCAGCTTAGCACTAGCGGGCCCGGGGGGAGATACGCAGTATTTT
many TRBJ2-3 - TRBV24-1 CATSDFSDTQYF TGTGCCACCAGTGATTTTTCAGATACGCAGTATTTT
many TRBJ2-5 - TRBV10-3 CAIRPSGLQETQYF TGTGCCATCAGGCCCTCAGGGTTGCAAGAGACCCAGTACTTC
few TRBJ2-3 - TRBV20-1 CSARESSYTQYF TGCAGTGCTAGGGAGTCTTCGTATACGCAGTATTTT
many TRBJ2-2 TRBD2 TRBV6-1 CASSWTRGSNTGELFF TGTGCCAGCAGCTGGACTAGGGGATCGAACACCGGGGAGCTGTTTTTT
- TRBJ2-1 - TRBV7-2 CASSLDRRGWNEQFF TGTGCCAGCAGCTTAGACCGTAGAGGTTGGAATGAGCAGTTCTTC
- TRBJ2-5 TRBD2 TRBV2 CASSDRQRGTQYF TGTGCCAGCAGTGACCGGCAGCGGGGGACCCAGTACTTC
many TRBJ2-5 TRBD2 TRBV20-1 CSASGGETQYF TGCAGTGCTTCGGGGGGGGAGACCCAGTACTTC
many TRBJ2-7 TRBD2 TRBV12-3/TRBV12-4 CASSSARTSGKPDEQYF TGTGCCAGCAGTTCCGCCCGGACTAGCGGGAAACCTGACGAGCAGTACTTC
many TRBJ2-1 - TRBV20-1 CSASDRQANYNEQFF TGCAGTGCTAGCGATCGACAGGCAAACTACAATGAGCAGTTCTTC
few TRBJ2-1 TRBD2 TRBV7-6 CASSSPGGTNEQFF TGTGCCAGCAGCTCCCCGGGAGGGACCAATGAGCAGTTCTTC
- TRBJ2-2 TRBD1 TRBV6-5 CASSYSTGLTGELFF TGTGCCAGCAGTTACTCGACAGGGTTGACCGGGGAGCTGTTTTTT
once TRBJ2-3 - TRBV5-1 CATSNAGTDTQYF TGCGCCACCTCGAATGCAGGGACGGATACGCAGTATTTT
few TRBJ2-6 - TRBV5-6 CASSLSGSGANVLTF TGTGCCAGCAGCTTATCCGGATCTGGGGCCAACGTCCTGACTTTC
few TRBJ1-6 - TRBV25-1 CASRDSHNSPLHF TGTGCCAGCAGGGACAGCCATAATTCACCCCTCCACTTT
many TRBJ2-5 - TRBV2 CASSTSGGQETQYF TGTGCCAGCAGTACGTCCGGGGGCCAAGAGACCCAGTACTTC
few TRBJ2-2 TRBD2 TRBV4-1 CASSQDLGASGRYTGELFF TGCGCCAGCAGCCAAGATTTGGGGGCTAGCGGGAGGTACACCGGGGAGCTGTTTTTT
few TRBJ2-1 TRBD1 TRBV19 CASSKTSLRPGQNEQFF TGTGCCAGTTCGAAGACCTCACTACGACCGGGACAGAATGAGCAGTTCTTC
- TRBJ2-7 - TRBV7-2 CASSPSLVGGFYEQYF TGTGCCAGCAGCCCATCCTTGGTTGGGGGATTTTACGAGCAGTACTTC
- TRBJ1-1 TRBD1 TRBV5-1 CASSVQGVGTEAFF TGCGCCAGCAGCGTACAGGGGGTCGGCACTGAAGCTTTCTTT
many TRBJ2-5 TRBD2 TRBV3-1 CASSQELAGYGETQYF TGTGCCAGCAGCCAAGAACTAGCGGGGTACGGGGAGACCCAGTACTTC
many TRBJ2-1 TRBD2 TRBV12-3/TRBV12-4 CASSGTSSYNEQFF TGTGCCAGCAGCGGGACTAGCAGCTACAATGAGCAGTTCTTC
few TRBJ2-7 TRBD2 TRBV20-1 CSARGLAAREQYF TGCAGTGCTAGAGGGCTAGCGGCGAGGGAGCAGTACTTC